This is a list of T cell receptor beta chains from one sample in a study of beta chain features in type 1 diabetes. Sequencing was performed with immunoSEQ multiplex PCR; in TCRdb, only in-frame clones are kept and a portion is missing. The data hold almost 350,000 clones, with around 9.7% observed a single time. Sequenced: central memory CD4+ T cells from blood. The receptors were gathered from a man aged 30 to 39 with type 1 diabetes. The CDR3 runs from the conserved cysteine through the conserved F or W. D genes are given only for firm matches. A clone size is listed for some rows: how often the clone was seen (once, few, many), or a class if it is expanded.

cdr3_length: 15
clone_size: -
d_call: -
j_call: TRBJ2-7
v_call: TRBV5-5
cdr3_aa: CASSSPGVPSKEQYF
cdr3_nt: TGTGCCAGCAGCTCCCCTGGGGTCCCTTCTAAGGAGCAGTACTTC

cdr3_length: 17
clone_size: few
d_call: TRBD2
j_call: TRBJ2-5
v_call: TRBV25-1
cdr3_aa: CASSESGGSGGVETQYF
cdr3_nt: TGTGCCAGCAGTGAATCAGGTGGTAGCGGGGGGGTGGAGACCCAGTACTTC

cdr3_length: 13
clone_size: -
d_call: -
j_call: TRBJ1-1
v_call: TRBV6-5
cdr3_aa: CASITGGKGEAFF
cdr3_nt: TGTGCCAGCATCACCGGGGGAAAGGGTGAAGCTTTCTTT

cdr3_length: 13
clone_size: many
d_call: -
j_call: TRBJ2-3
v_call: TRBV23-1
cdr3_aa: CASPLNSTDTQYF
cdr3_nt: TGCGCCAGCCCCCTCAATAGCACAGATACGCAGTATTTT

cdr3_length: 12
clone_size: many
d_call: -
j_call: TRBJ1-6
v_call: TRBV28
cdr3_aa: CASSNLQGSLHF
cdr3_nt: TGTGCCAGCAGCAATCTACAGGGATCCCTCCACTTT

cdr3_length: 12
clone_size: few
d_call: -
j_call: TRBJ1-2
v_call: TRBV30
cdr3_aa: CAWSNTNYGYTF
cdr3_nt: TGTGCCTGGAGTAACACAAACTATGGCTACACCTTC

cdr3_length: 11
clone_size: few
d_call: -
j_call: TRBJ1-4
v_call: TRBV20-1
cdr3_aa: CSARENEKLFF
cdr3_nt: TGCAGTGCTAGGGAAAATGAAAAACTGTTTTTT

cdr3_length: 11
clone_size: -
d_call: -
j_call: TRBJ2-3
v_call: TRBV7-8
cdr3_aa: CASAGADTQYF
cdr3_nt: TGTGCCAGCGCCGGGGCAGATACGCAGTATTTT

cdr3_length: 15
clone_size: few
d_call: -
j_call: TRBJ2-2
v_call: TRBV6-5
cdr3_aa: CASSWQLANTGELFF
cdr3_nt: TGTGCCAGCAGTTGGCAACTAGCTAACACCGGGGAGCTGTTTTTT

cdr3_length: 14
clone_size: -
d_call: TRBD2
j_call: TRBJ2-5
v_call: TRBV6-1
cdr3_aa: CASAFGLAAGTQYF
cdr3_nt: TGTGCCAGTGCGTTCGGACTAGCGGCAGGGACCCAGTACTTC

cdr3_length: 16
clone_size: -
d_call: TRBD2
j_call: TRBJ2-5
v_call: TRBV7-9
cdr3_aa: CASSGTSGTQGETQYF
cdr3_nt: TGTGCCAGCAGCGGGACTAGCGGGACACAAGGGGAGACCCAGTACTTC

cdr3_length: 13
clone_size: few
d_call: TRBD1
j_call: TRBJ1-1
v_call: TRBV6-5
cdr3_aa: CASSRDSDTEAFF
cdr3_nt: TGTGCCAGCAGTCGGGACAGTGACACTGAAGCTTTCTTT

cdr3_length: 13
clone_size: -
d_call: -
j_call: TRBJ2-5
v_call: TRBV18
cdr3_aa: CASSRDFQETQYF
cdr3_nt: TGTGCCAGCTCACGGGACTTCCAAGAGACCCAGTACTTC

cdr3_length: 14
clone_size: -
d_call: -
j_call: TRBJ2-3
v_call: TRBV27
cdr3_aa: CASRSGQGTDTQYF
cdr3_nt: TGTGCCAGCAGATCAGGACAAGGCACAGATACGCAGTATTTT

cdr3_length: 16
clone_size: few
d_call: TRBD1
j_call: TRBJ2-5
v_call: TRBV18
cdr3_aa: CASSPENGQGSETQYF
cdr3_nt: TGTGCCAGCTCACCGGAAAACGGACAGGGTAGCGAGACCCAGTACTTC

cdr3_length: 14
clone_size: few
d_call: TRBD1
j_call: TRBJ2-7
v_call: TRBV28
cdr3_aa: CASRVGTANYEQYF
cdr3_nt: TGTGCCAGCAGGGTAGGGACAGCAAATTACGAGCAGTACTTC

cdr3_length: 14
clone_size: few
d_call: TRBD2
j_call: TRBJ2-5
v_call: TRBV7-2
cdr3_aa: CASSLGRGGETQYF
cdr3_nt: TGTGCCAGCAGCCTCGGACGGGGGGGAGAGACCCAGTACTTC

cdr3_length: 15
clone_size: -
d_call: -
j_call: TRBJ1-6
v_call: TRBV27
cdr3_aa: CASSSKQGYNSPLHF
cdr3_nt: TGTGCCAGCAGTTCAAAACAGGGTTATAATTCACCCCTCCACTTT

cdr3_length: 11
clone_size: few
d_call: -
j_call: TRBJ1-6
v_call: TRBV20-1
cdr3_aa: CSARDEAPLHF
cdr3_nt: TGCAGTGCGAGGGATGAGGCACCCCTCCACTTT

cdr3_length: 17
clone_size: -
d_call: TRBD2
j_call: TRBJ2-6
v_call: TRBV28
cdr3_aa: CASTPRGGSFGANVLTF
cdr3_nt: TGTGCCAGCACGCCCCGGGGGGGATCGTTTGGGGCCAACGTCCTGACTTTC

cdr3_length: 13
clone_size: -
d_call: TRBD2
j_call: TRBJ2-7
v_call: TRBV11-2
cdr3_aa: CASSFTGGGEQYF
cdr3_nt: TGTGCCAGCAGCTTCACGGGAGGAGGGGAGCAGTACTTC

cdr3_length: 13
clone_size: many
d_call: -
j_call: TRBJ1-1
v_call: TRBV2
cdr3_aa: CASSQDGGTEAFF
cdr3_nt: TGTGCCAGCAGCCAGGACGGGGGGACTGAAGCTTTCTTT

cdr3_length: 15
clone_size: few
d_call: TRBD2
j_call: TRBJ2-5
v_call: TRBV7-9
cdr3_aa: CASSFQAGGQETQYF
cdr3_nt: TGTGCCAGCAGCTTCCAAGCGGGGGGCCAAGAGACCCAGTACTTC

cdr3_length: 15
clone_size: many
d_call: -
j_call: TRBJ2-6
v_call: TRBV14
cdr3_aa: CASSQVSGLANVLTF
cdr3_nt: TGTGCCAGCAGCCAAGTGTCCGGGCTGGCCAACGTCCTGACTTTC

cdr3_length: 13
clone_size: -
d_call: -
j_call: TRBJ2-5
v_call: TRBV13
cdr3_aa: CASSYGAEGQRYF
cdr3_nt: TGTGCCAGCAGCTACGGGGCTGAAGGACAGAGGTACTTC